This passage covers 9 T cell receptor beta chains from one sample sequenced in a study of OX40 agonist ivuxolimab in advanced cancers. Library creation used the immunoSEQ multiplex PCR assay. What TCRdb holds here is the immuneACCESS table cut down to in-frame rearrangements. Part of the clones is not present; checked against another copy, under half of the missing clones reflect an unresolved V gene, and the others are unexplained. The sample profile shows around 29,000 clones; 80% to 95% of them were found once. The top ten hold roughly a tenth of the sample. The source was CD4+ or CD8+ T cells sorted from blood, collected in a trial of the OX40 agonist ivuxolimab. Source of these receptors: an adult with an advanced solid tumor such as melanoma, head and neck, liver or kidney cancer.

The count of this clone is one. The rearrangement uses TRBV5-6 and TRBJ2-7, with unresolved D. The CDR3 runs to 14 residues. The V end was cut by 0 bases, the J end by 3 bases, with 10 bases between. Germline loops: CDR1 SGHDT, CDR2 YYEEEE. The CDR3 here is CASSLADIDYEQYF. The CDR3 nucleotides read TGTGCCAGCAGCTTGGCCGACATAGACTACGAGCAGTACTTC.

The chain carries TRBV19 and TRBJ2-1; D is undetermined. Trimming took off 7 bases at V and 3 bases at J, with 16 bases between the two ends. The CDR3 runs to 15 residues. Germline values: CDR1 LNHDA, CDR2 SQIVND (reference sequence). CDR3 sequence: CASTLDPDDYNEQFF. CDR3 DNA sequence: TGTGCCAGTACCCTAGACCCCGACGACTACAATGAGCAGTTCTTC.

The chain is built from TRBV7-8 and TRBJ2-1; 10 bases line up with TRBD2. The CDR3 runs 19 residues. Per germline, CDR1 SGHVS and CDR2 FQNEAQ. The ends lost 5 bases at V and 7 bases at J; junction bases unmatched: 20. CDR3 coding DNA: TGTGCCAGCAGCCCCCTCGGGTGGCTAGCGGGAGCTTATGGGAATGAGCAGTTCTTC. Amino acids: CASSPLGWLAGAYGNEQFF.

V is TRBV5-1 and J is TRBJ2-7; 9 nucleotides match TRBD1. Germline lookup yields CDR1 SGHRS and CDR2 YFSETQ. Losses at the gene ends were 2 bases for V and 3 bases for J; bases not matched to a gene: 6. The CDR3 runs to 15 residues. The CDR3 spells CASSLGDRVNYEQYF. CDR3 nucleotide sequence: TGCGCCAGCAGCTTAGGGGACAGGGTAAACTACGAGCAGTACTTC.

The chain carries TRBV15 and TRBJ2-2; D remains ambiguous. Germline values: CDR1 LNHNV, CDR2 YYDKDF (reference sequence). V lost 0 bases and J lost 1, with 3 bases in between. The CDR3 is 14 amino acids. The CDR3 here is CATSRERNTGELFF. The CDR3 region has the DNA TGTGCCACCAGCAGAGAGAGGAACACCGGGGAGCTGTTTTTT.

The chain joins TRBV27 to TRBJ2-1, with D perhaps TRBD2 (6 bases). This CDR3 comprises 15 residues. With 0 bases removed from V and 4 bases from J, the gap between germline ends came to 10 bases. The germline CDR1 and CDR2 sequences are MNHEY and SMNVEV (reference sequence). The CDR3 nucleotides are TGTGCCAGCAGTTTATCCGCTAGCGAGTACAATGAGCAGTTCTTC. It specifies CASSLSASEYNEQFF.

Worth noting for this clone: An end of the junction does not agree with germline; a read error may underlie this. The V and J genes are TRBV7-9 and TRBJ2-7; the match to TRBD2 covers 7 bases. Germline V gene sequence: CDR1 SEHNR, CDR2 FQNEAQ (reference sequence). The length of the CDR3 is 16 residues. For the CDR3, the DNA is TGCGCCAGCAGCCAAGACGCTAGCGGTGGCTCCTACGAGCAGTACTTC. Protein sequence: CASSQDASGGSYEQYF.

V usage is TRBV5-6 and J usage is TRBJ2-2; D unclear. CDR3 length: 13 amino acids. The V gene's germline CDR1 is SGHDT and CDR2 YYEEEE. The ends were cut back, 0 bases at V and 4 bases at J, with 4 bases in the middle. The CDR3 protein is CASSLGSTGELFF. The DNA for the CDR3 is TGTGCCAGCAGCTTGGGGAGCACCGGGGAGCTGTTTTTT.

V and J are TRBV7-2 and TRBJ2-1; D not certain. Per germline, CDR1 SGHTA and CDR2 FQGNSA. Trimming shortened V by 0 bases and J by 8 bases, and 5 bases separated the two germline ends. The CDR3 is 12 amino acids. Here the CDR3 DNA reads TGTGCCAGCAGCTTAGCTTCCCATGAGCAGTTCTTC. Translation gives CASSLASHEQFF.